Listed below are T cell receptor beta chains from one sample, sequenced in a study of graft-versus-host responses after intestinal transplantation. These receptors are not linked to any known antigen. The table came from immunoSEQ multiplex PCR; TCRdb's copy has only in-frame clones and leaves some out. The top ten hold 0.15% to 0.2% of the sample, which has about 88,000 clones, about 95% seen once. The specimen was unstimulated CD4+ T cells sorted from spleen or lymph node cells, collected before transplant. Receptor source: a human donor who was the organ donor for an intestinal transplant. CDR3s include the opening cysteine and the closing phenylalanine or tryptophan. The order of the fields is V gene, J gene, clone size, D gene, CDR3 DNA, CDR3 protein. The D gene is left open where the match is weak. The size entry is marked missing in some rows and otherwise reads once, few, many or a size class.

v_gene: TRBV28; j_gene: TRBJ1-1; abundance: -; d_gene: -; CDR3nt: TGTGCCAGCAGTGACAATCGAGGGGGGAGGAACACTGAAGCTTTCTTT; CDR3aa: CASSDNRGGRNTEAFF
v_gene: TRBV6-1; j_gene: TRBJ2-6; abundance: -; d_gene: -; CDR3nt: TGTGCCAGCAGTCCCAGGGGCTCTGGGGCCAACGTCCTGACTTTC; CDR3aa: CASSPRGSGANVLTF
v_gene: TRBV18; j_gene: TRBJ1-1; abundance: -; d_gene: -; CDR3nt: TGTGCCAGCTCCCCTGTAGCAGGGCCGCGCACTGAAGCTTTCTTT; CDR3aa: CASSPVAGPRTEAFF
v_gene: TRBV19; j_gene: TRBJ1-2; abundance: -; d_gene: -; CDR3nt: TGTGCCAGTAGGGAATCTGAATCGTATGGCTACACCTTC; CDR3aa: CASRESESYGYTF
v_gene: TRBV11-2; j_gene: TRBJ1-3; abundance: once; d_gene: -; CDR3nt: TGTGCCAGCAGTCGTACCGGGACGGTCTCTGGAAACACCATATATTTT; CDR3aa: CASSRTGTVSGNTIYF
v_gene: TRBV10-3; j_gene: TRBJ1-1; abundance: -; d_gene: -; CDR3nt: TGTGCCATCAGCTTCACAGGGCCGGACGAAATGAACACTGAAGCTTTCTTT; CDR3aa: CAISFTGPDEMNTEAFF
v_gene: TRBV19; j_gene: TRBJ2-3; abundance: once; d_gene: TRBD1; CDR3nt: TGTGCCAGTGGGCGTGACAGGGGGGATACGCAGTATTTT; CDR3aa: CASGRDRGDTQYF
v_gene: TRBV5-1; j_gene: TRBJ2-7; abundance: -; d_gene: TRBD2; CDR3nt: TGCGCCAGCAGCCCCCACGGGGGGTACGAGCAGTACTTC; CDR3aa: CASSPHGGYEQYF
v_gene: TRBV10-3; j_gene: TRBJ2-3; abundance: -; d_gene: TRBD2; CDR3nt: TGTGCCATCAGTGGGACTAGCGGGGGAGCAGATACGCAGTATTTT; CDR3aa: CAISGTSGGADTQYF
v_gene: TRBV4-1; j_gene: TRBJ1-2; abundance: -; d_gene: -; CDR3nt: TGCGCCAGCAGCCAACAGGGTGGCTACACCTTC; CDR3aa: CASSQQGGYTF
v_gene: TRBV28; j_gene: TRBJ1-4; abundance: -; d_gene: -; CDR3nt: TGTGCCAGCACTGGGCCTACGGTACGCGAAAAACTGTTTTTT; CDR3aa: CASTGPTVREKLFF
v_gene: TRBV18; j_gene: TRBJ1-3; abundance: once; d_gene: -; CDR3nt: TGTGCCAGCTCTCTAGGAAACAGGGAAATTGCAAACACCATATATTTT; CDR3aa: CASSLGNREIANTIYF
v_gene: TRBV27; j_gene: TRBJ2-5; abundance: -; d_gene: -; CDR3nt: TGTGCCAGCAGTCTGAGGGGGTTTCAGACCCAGTACTTC; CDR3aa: CASSLRGFQTQYF
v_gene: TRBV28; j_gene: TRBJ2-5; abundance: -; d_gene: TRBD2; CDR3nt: TGTGCCAGCACCCCAGCGGGGGGAACAGAGACCCAGTACTTC; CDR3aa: CASTPAGGTETQYF
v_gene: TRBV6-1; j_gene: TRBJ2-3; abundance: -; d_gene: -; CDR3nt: TGTGCCAGCAGTGAACAGGGCACAGATACGCAGTATTTT; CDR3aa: CASSEQGTDTQYF
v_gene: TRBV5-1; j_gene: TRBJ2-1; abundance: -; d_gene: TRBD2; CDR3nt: TGCGCCAGCAGCCCCGTGGGGGGGACCGGAGGTGAGCAGTTCTTC; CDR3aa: CASSPVGGTGGEQFF
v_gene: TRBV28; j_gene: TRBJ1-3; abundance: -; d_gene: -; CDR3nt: TGTGCCAGCAGTTTACCTACTGGAAACACCATATATTTT; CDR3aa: CASSLPTGNTIYF
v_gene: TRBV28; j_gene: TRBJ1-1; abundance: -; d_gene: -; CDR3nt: TGTGCCAGCAGTTTCCAGAACACTGAAGCTTTCTTT; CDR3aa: CASSFQNTEAFF
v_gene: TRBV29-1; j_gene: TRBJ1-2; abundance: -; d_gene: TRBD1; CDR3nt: TGCAGCGTCGAACAGGGGTCTAACTATGGCTACACCTTC; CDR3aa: CSVEQGSNYGYTF
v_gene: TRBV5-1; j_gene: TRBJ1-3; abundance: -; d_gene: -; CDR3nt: TGCGCCAGCAGCCCGACCGGGAGCGGAAACACCATATATTTT; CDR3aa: CASSPTGSGNTIYF
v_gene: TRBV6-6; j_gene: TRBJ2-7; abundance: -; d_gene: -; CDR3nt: TGTGCCAGCAGTCGTGTAGGACAGACCTACGAGCAGTACTTC; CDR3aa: CASSRVGQTYEQYF
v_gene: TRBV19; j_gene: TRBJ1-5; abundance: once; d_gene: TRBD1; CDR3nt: TGTGCCAGTAGTATCACAGGGGATAGGTGGAATCAGCCCCAGCATTTT; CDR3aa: CASSITGDRWNQPQHF
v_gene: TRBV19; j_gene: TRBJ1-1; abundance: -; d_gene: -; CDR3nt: TGTGCCAGTAGTATCTTTTCACAGGTGAACACTGAAGCTTTCTTT; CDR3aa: CASSIFSQVNTEAFF
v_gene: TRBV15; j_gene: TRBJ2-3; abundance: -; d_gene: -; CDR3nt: TGTGCCACCAGCAGAGATTTCAAAGGGCCCACAGATACGCAGTATTTT; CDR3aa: CATSRDFKGPTDTQYF
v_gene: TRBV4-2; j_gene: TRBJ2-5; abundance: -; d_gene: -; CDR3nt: TGTGCCAGCAGCCTGGAGATGGGGACCCAGTACTTC; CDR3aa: CASSLEMGTQYF
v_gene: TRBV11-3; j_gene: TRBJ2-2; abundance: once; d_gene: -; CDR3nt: TGTGCCAGCAGCTCCCAGGAAGCGAACACCGGGGAGCTGTTTTTT; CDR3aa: CASSSQEANTGELFF
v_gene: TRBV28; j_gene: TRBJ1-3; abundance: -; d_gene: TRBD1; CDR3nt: TGTGCCAGCAGGGACAGGGCTTCTGGAAACACCATATATTTT; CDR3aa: CASRDRASGNTIYF
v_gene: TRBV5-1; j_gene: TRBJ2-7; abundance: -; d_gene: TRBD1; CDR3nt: TGCGCCAGCAGCTCGACCGGGACAGCATCCTACGAGCAGTACTTC; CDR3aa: CASSSTGTASYEQYF
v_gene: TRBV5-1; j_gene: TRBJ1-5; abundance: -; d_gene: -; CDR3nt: TGCGCCAGCAGCCTTCGACCGGTGGATAGCAATCAGCCCCAGCATTTT; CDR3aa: CASSLRPVDSNQPQHF
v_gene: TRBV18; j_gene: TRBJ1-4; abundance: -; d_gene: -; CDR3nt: TGTGCCAGCTCAATCGACAGTGAAAAACTGTTTTTT; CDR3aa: CASSIDSEKLFF
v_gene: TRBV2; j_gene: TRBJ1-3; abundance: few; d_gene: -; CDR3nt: TGTGCCAGCATCGGAAACACCATATATTTT; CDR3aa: CASIGNTIYF
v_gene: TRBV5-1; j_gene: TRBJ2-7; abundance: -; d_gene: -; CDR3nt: TGCGCCAGCAGCCCACAGGGGGGGACCTTCTACGAGCAGTACTTC; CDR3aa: CASSPQGGTFYEQYF
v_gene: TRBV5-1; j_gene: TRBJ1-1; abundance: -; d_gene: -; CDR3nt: TGCGCCAGCAGCAGTCAGCCGAACACTGAAGCTTTCTTT; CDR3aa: CASSSQPNTEAFF
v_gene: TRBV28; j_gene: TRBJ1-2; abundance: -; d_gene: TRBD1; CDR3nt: TGTGCCAGCAGTTTGGGACAGAAATTCTATGGCTACACCTTC; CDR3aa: CASSLGQKFYGYTF
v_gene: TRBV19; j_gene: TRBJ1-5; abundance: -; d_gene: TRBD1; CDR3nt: TGTGCCAGCGGACAGGGGGGTCAGCCCCAGCATTTT; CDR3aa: CASGQGGQPQHF
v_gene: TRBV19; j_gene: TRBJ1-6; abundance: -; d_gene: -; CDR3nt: TGTGCCAGTAGCCGACTGGGGGGAAGGGATAATTCACCCCTCCACTTT; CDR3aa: CASSRLGGRDNSPLHF
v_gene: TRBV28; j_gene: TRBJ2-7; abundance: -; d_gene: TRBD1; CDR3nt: TGTGCCAGCAGTTTTTCCAGGGGGTACGAGCAGTACTTC; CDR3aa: CASSFSRGYEQYF
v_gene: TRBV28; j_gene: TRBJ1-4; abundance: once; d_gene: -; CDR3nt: TGTGCCAGCAGTTTGCGGGGGGAAAAACTGTTTTTT; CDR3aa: CASSLRGEKLFF
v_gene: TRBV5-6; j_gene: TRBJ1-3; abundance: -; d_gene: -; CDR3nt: TGTGCCAGCAGCTTCTCCCCAGGGCCTGGAAACACCATATATTTT; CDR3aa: CASSFSPGPGNTIYF
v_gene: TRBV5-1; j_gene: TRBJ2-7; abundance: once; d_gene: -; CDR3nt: TGCGCCAGCAGCTTGGACGGCTCGTCCTACGAGCAGTACTTC; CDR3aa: CASSLDGSSYEQYF
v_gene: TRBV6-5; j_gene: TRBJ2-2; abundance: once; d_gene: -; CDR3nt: TGTGCCAGCAGTTACAGGGGGAACACCGGGGAGCTGTTTTTT; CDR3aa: CASSYRGNTGELFF
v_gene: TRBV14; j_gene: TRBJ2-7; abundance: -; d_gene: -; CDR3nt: TGTGCCAGCAGCCAAGATTCAGGGCCGAGACGTTCCTACGAGCAGTACTTC; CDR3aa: CASSQDSGPRRSYEQYF
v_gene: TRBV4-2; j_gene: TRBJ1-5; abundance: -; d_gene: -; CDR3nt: TGTGCCAGCAGCCAAGCCCCCGCAGGCGGGGGGCAGCCCCAGCATTTT; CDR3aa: CASSQAPAGGGQPQHF
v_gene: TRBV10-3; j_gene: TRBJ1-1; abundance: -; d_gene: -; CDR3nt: TGTGCCATCAGCGGGGGACGGACGTACACTGAAGCTTTCTTT; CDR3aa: CAISGGRTYTEAFF
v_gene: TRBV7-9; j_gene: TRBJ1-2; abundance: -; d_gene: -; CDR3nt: TGTGCCAGCAGCTTATCCGGGCCAGGCTATGGCTACACCTTC; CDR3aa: CASSLSGPGYGYTF
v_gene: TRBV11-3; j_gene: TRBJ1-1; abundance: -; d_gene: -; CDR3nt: TGTGCCAGCAGCGAAGCAGTCGCTGAAGCTTTCTTT; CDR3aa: CASSEAVAEAFF
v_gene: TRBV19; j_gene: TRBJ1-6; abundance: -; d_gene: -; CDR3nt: TGTGCCAGCAGCGGTCGGGGGAATTCACCCCTCCACTTT; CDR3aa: CASSGRGNSPLHF
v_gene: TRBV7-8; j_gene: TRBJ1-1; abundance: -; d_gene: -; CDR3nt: TGTGCCAGCAGCTTATCCCCGATTTCGAACACTGAAGCTTTCTTT; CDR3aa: CASSLSPISNTEAFF
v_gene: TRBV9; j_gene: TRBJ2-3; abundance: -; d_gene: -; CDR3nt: TGTGCCAGCACCCCGAGAACTAGCACAGATACGCAGTATTTT; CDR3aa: CASTPRTSTDTQYF
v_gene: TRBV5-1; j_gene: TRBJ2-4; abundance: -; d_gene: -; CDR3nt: TGCGCCAGCAGCTTGGAGGGGGTCGGGAACATTCAGTACTTC; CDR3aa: CASSLEGVGNIQYF
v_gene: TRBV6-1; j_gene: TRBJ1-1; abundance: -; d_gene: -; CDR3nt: TGTGCCAGTGAGTGGGGGGCTGAAGCTTTCTTT; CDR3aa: CASEWGAEAFF
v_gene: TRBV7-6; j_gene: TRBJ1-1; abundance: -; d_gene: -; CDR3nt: TGTGCCAGCAGCCTACAGGGATGGGGGACTGAAGCTTTCTTT; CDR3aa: CASSLQGWGTEAFF
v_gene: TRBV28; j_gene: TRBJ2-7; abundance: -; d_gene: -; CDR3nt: TGTGCCAGCAGTTTTAGGGGTGGGGGGTACGAGCAGTACTTC; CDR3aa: CASSFRGGGYEQYF
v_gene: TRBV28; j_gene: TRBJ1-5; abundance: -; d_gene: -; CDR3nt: TGTGCCAGCAGTCGAACAGATCAGCCCCAGCATTTT; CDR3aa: CASSRTDQPQHF
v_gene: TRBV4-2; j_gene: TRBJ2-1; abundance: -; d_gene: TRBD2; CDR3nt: TGTGCCAGCAGCCAAAGCCCCCTAGCGGGGGGGTACAATGAGCAGTTCTTC; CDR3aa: CASSQSPLAGGYNEQFF
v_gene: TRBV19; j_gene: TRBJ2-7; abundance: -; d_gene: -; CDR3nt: TGTGCCAGTAGTATAGATGTTGGTCAGGGTGGGTACGAGCAGTACTTC; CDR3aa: CASSIDVGQGGYEQYF
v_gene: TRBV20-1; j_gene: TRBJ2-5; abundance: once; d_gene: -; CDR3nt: TGCAGTGCTGAATGGCCCCTCCAGTACTTC; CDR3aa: CSAEWPLQYF